This T cell receptor beta chain was captured in a study of technical replicates of blood from a handful of donors. Only in-frame clones appear in the TCRdb table, and some are missing; sequencing was by immunoSEQ multiplex PCR. The table has approximately 76,000 clones, roughly 97% seen once. The CDR3 totals 16 residues. J was trimmed by 4 bases and V by 3 bases; bases with no gene match: 4. CDR1 is SGDLS and CDR2 is YYNGEE in the germline V gene. The rearrangement uses TRBV9 and TRBJ2-1; TRBD2 matches 13 bases. The material sequenced was T cells isolated from PBMCs. This TCR was sampled from a human donor in good health. In DNA, the CDR3 is TGTGCCAGCAGCGATGGGACTAGCGGGAAGTACAATGAGCAGTTCTTC. Protein: CASSDGTSGKYNEQFF.